Listed below are T cell receptor beta chains from one sample, sequenced in a study of OX40 agonist ivuxolimab in advanced cancers. Assay: immunoSEQ multiplex PCR; the TCRdb copy retains only in-frame clones and omits some. This sample has approximately 40,000 clones, with roughly 84% found just once. Sequencing used CD4+ or CD8+ T cells sorted from blood, obtained in a trial of the OX40 agonist ivuxolimab. These receptors came from an adult with an advanced solid tumor such as melanoma, head and neck, liver or kidney cancer. The CDR3 runs from the conserved cysteine through the conserved F or W. The D gene is left open where the match is weak. Clone size appears in some rows only: once, few, many, or a class for an expanded clone.

d_gene	v_gene	abundance	j_gene	CDR3aa	CDR3nt
-	TRBV28	-	TRBJ1-2	CASSSKSPHGYTF	TGTGCCAGCAGTTCGAAATCGCCACATGGCTACACCTTC
-	TRBV29-1	-	TRBJ2-1	CSVLDYNEQFF	TGCAGCGTGCTAGACTACAATGAGCAGTTCTTC
-	TRBV30	once	TRBJ2-7	CAWSVVGFEQYF	TGTGCCTGGAGTGTGGTCGGATTCGAGCAGTACTTC
-	TRBV7-9	-	TRBJ2-7	CASSPKTAYEQYF	TGTGCCAGCAGCCCGAAGACGGCGTACGAGCAGTACTTC
TRBD2	TRBV9	-	TRBJ2-4	CASSPGTSGRVGNIQYF	TGTGCCAGCAGCCCGGGGACTAGCGGGAGAGTTGGGAACATTCAGTACTTC
-	TRBV28	few	TRBJ1-2	CASSLSYGYTF	TGTGCCAGCAGTTTAAGCTATGGCTACACCTTC
-	TRBV27	once	TRBJ2-7	CASSFGYEQYF	TGTGCCAGCAGCTTTGGGTACGAGCAGTACTTC
-	TRBV28	-	TRBJ1-2	CASSLGGAYGYTF	TGTGCCAGCAGTCTAGGAGGGGCCTATGGCTACACCTTC
TRBD2	TRBV13	-	TRBJ2-7	CASSWGTSGGQTYF	TGTGCCAGCAGCTGGGGGACTAGCGGGGGCCAGACGTACTTC
TRBD1	TRBV7-8	-	TRBJ2-7	CASSLGPGQGGYEQYF	TGTGCCAGCAGCTTAGGTCCGGGACAGGGGGGTTACGAGCAGTACTTC
-	TRBV7-8	-	TRBJ2-1	CASSLWGLAESSYNEQFF	TGTGCCAGCAGCCTATGGGGGCTAGCGGAAAGCTCCTACAATGAGCAGTTCTTC
-	TRBV19	-	TRBJ2-3	CASSMFGGGSDTQYF	TGTGCCAGTAGTATGTTTGGGGGTGGCTCAGATACGCAGTATTTT
-	TRBV7-9	-	TRBJ2-2	CASSLAQGNTGELFF	TGTGCCAGCAGCCTCGCACAGGGAAACACCGGGGAGCTGTTTTTT
-	TRBV5-8	-	TRBJ2-1	CASSTRVSMNEQFF	TGTGCCAGCAGCACCCGCGTTTCAATGAATGAGCAGTTCTTC
-	TRBV7-2	-	TRBJ2-7	CASSLGWGYEQYF	TGTGCCAGCAGCTTAGGTTGGGGGTACGAGCAGTACTTC
TRBD2	TRBV15	once	TRBJ2-5	CATSSPTLAGAGTQYF	TGTGCCACCAGCAGTCCCACCTTAGCGGGGGCAGGGACCCAGTACTTC
-	TRBV27	-	TRBJ2-4	CASSLYGALTGVAKNIQYF	TGTGCCAGCAGTTTATATGGCGCCCTTACGGGGGTAGCCAAAAACATTCAGTACTTC
TRBD2	TRBV11-2	-	TRBJ2-3	CASSHRLAGGPDTQYF	TGTGCCAGCAGCCACCGACTAGCGGGGGGACCAGATACGCAGTATTTT
-	TRBV27	-	TRBJ2-7	CASSSRDRPTYEQYF	TGTGCCAGCAGTTCCCGGGACCGGCCTACCTACGAGCAGTACTTC
TRBD2	TRBV5-6	-	TRBJ2-7	CASSSGGSSYEQYF	TGTGCCAGCAGCTCTGGCGGGAGCTCCTACGAGCAGTACTTC
-	TRBV19	once	TRBJ2-2	CASSIGADTGELFF	TGTGCCAGTAGTATAGGGGCTGACACCGGGGAGCTGTTTTTT
-	TRBV30	-	TRBJ2-5	CAWSVSSQETQYF	TGTGCCTGGAGTGTAAGCAGTCAGGAGACCCAGTACTTC
-	TRBV4-2	medium-sized	TRBJ2-6	CASSQDGATGANVLTF	TGTGCCAGCAGCCAAGACGGGGCTACTGGGGCCAACGTCCTGACTTTC
-	TRBV6-1	-	TRBJ1-5	CASEKGEGNQPQHF	TGTGCCAGCGAAAAAGGGGAGGGCAATCAGCCCCAGCATTTT
-	TRBV7-9	few	TRBJ2-1	CASSLGVLNEQFF	TGTGCCAGCAGCTTAGGCGTCCTAAATGAGCAGTTCTTC
TRBD2	TRBV9	-	TRBJ2-1	CASSALAGPYNEQFF	TGTGCCAGCAGCGCACTAGCGGGACCCTACAATGAGCAGTTCTTC
-	TRBV4-3	-	TRBJ1-2	CASSQGIRGGNYGYTF	TGCGCCAGCAGCCAAGGTATAAGGGGAGGCAACTATGGCTACACCTTC
-	TRBV6-1	-	TRBJ2-5	CASSEKYVAQETQYF	TGTGCCAGCAGTGAAAAGTATGTAGCGCAAGAGACCCAGTACTTC
-	TRBV11-2	-	TRBJ2-1	CASSLVFSPGAYNEQFF	TGTGCCAGCAGCTTAGTTTTTTCACCCGGGGCTTACAATGAGCAGTTCTTC
TRBD1	TRBV6-1	medium-sized	TRBJ2-3	CASREWDSYTDTQYF	TGTGCCAGCAGAGAATGGGACAGCTACACAGATACGCAGTATTTT
-	TRBV28	-	TRBJ1-5	CASSFRGSNQPQHF	TGTGCCAGCAGTTTCAGGGGTAGCAATCAGCCCCAGCATTTT
TRBD2	TRBV27	-	TRBJ2-1	CASSLAGTSYNEQFF	TGTGCCAGCAGTTTGGCCGGGACTAGTTACAATGAGCAGTTCTTC
-	TRBV5-6	once	TRBJ2-3	CASSLPATDTQYF	TGTGCCAGCAGCTTGCCAGCAACAGATACGCAGTATTTT
-	TRBV7-2	-	TRBJ2-7	CASSLGSGIPYEQYF	TGTGCCAGCAGCTTAGGATCAGGGATCCCCTACGAGCAGTACTTC
-	TRBV9	-	TRBJ2-7	CASSVDGSGLYEQYF	TGTGCCAGCAGCGTAGACGGTAGCGGTCTCTACGAGCAGTACTTC
-	TRBV4-3	once	TRBJ1-6	CASSQDRGNNSPLHF	TGCGCCAGCAGCCAAGATCGGGGGAATAATTCACCCCTCCACTTT
-	TRBV4-1	-	TRBJ1-3	CASSSGNTIYF	TGCGCCAGCAGCTCTGGAAACACCATATATTTT
-	TRBV27	-	TRBJ1-5	CASSLSGTGQPQHF	TGTGCCAGCAGTTTATCGGGGACCGGGCAGCCCCAGCATTTT
TRBD1	TRBV27	-	TRBJ2-3	CASSFMAGGDTDTQYF	TGTGCCAGCAGTTTCATGGCAGGGGGAGACACAGATACGCAGTATTTT
-	TRBV6-4	-	TRBJ1-1	CASSDSFTSTEAFF	TGTGCCAGCAGTGACTCGTTCACGAGCACTGAAGCTTTCTTT
-	TRBV28	-	TRBJ2-7	CASSFVGGRYGQYF	TGTGCCAGCAGTTTTGTTGGGGGCCGCTACGGGCAGTACTTC
-	TRBV5-1	-	TRBJ2-7	CASSLEGVEQYF	TGCGCCAGCAGCTTGGAGGGCGTCGAGCAGTACTTC
-	TRBV13	-	TRBJ2-7	CASSSWDGGNEQYF	TGTGCCAGCAGCTCCTGGGACGGAGGTAACGAGCAGTACTTC
-	TRBV27	-	TRBJ2-2	CASSLGDTTGELFF	TGTGCCAGCAGTTTAGGGGACACCACCGGGGAGCTGTTTTTT
-	TRBV9	-	TRBJ2-7	CASSPGLTWSEQYF	TGTGCCAGCAGCCCGGGACTGACCTGGTCCGAGCAGTACTTC
-	TRBV15	-	TRBJ2-5	CATSLGRPQETQYF	TGTGCCACCAGCCTCGGACGTCCCCAAGAGACCCAGTACTTC
TRBD1	TRBV30	-	TRBJ2-3	CAYEGQGYTDTQYF	TGTGCCTACGAAGGACAGGGATACACAGATACGCAGTATTTT
-	TRBV9	-	TRBJ2-3	CASSVGGFTDTQYF	TGTGCCAGCAGCGTTGGAGGGTTCACAGATACGCAGTATTTT
-	TRBV6-5	-	TRBJ1-1	CASSLGVNTEAFF	TGTGCCAGCAGTTTGGGAGTGAACACTGAAGCTTTCTTT